This section outlines one TCR beta chain sequence together with its context. At least ten counts were recorded for this clonotype. Its cognate antigen has yet to be identified. No qualities accompany the bases; no much larger clone lies one base away. These data originate in a study of T-cell reconstitution after alpha-beta-depleted transplantation in children (dated by TCRdb to the mid-2010s). Regarding the study in general: The study quantitatively tracked T-cell immune reconstitution after TCRalphabeta/CD19-depleted allogeneic hematopoietic cell transplantation in children using TCR repertoire profiling.

Preparation of the library involved PCR. TCRdb lists the instrument as Illumina HiSeq 2500. TCR library preparation used molecular barcoding, with unique molecular identifiers applied to normalize quantification of the TCRbeta repertoire. TCRdb passed the public sequencing reads through fastp at Q25 and MiXCR, retaining productive beta sequences. Each entry is one CDR3 protein sequence, shown with its most common DNA and genes. This sample gives hundreds of thousands of distinct CDR3 sequences in total; roughly 17% of them show up just once. The ten largest clones add up to 0.8% to 1.1% of the sample. The germline ends are 15 bases apart after V is trimmed by 6 bases and J by 0 bases. The CDR3 covers 15 residues, taking in both the cysteine and the phenylalanine. Only the CDR3 DNA stays, 45 bases, in frame from base 1.

The sample was PBMCs from the stem cell graft donor, taken from the stem cell graft. This chain joins TRBV12-3 or TRBV12-4 to TRBJ2-7; confidence is insufficient to name the D gene. This receptor was taken from a human donor who donated a stem cell graft to a child with acute myeloid leukemia. Read as DNA, the sequence is TGTGCCAGCAGCCTGGGTCCCACTGGCTCCTACGAGCAGTACTTC. It encodes CASSLGPTGSYEQYF.